Below, 12 T cell receptor beta chains from the same sample are listed, as sequenced in a study of T-cell reconstitution after alpha-beta-depleted transplantation in children. It was with unique molecular identifiers that the TCRbeta library was prepared. TCRdb fed the PCR reads into MiXCR, producing one record per CDR3 protein. The table lists hundreds of thousands of distinct CDR3 sequences, around 13% of them singletons. The sample consisted of PBMCs, taken before TCRalphabeta/CD19-depleted stem cell transplant. Every receptor here comes from a girl aged 2 to 9 with congenital amegakaryocytic thrombocytopenia, due to receive a stem cell transplant.

This chain uses TRBV20-1 with TRBJ2-5; 11 bases match TRBD2. The CDR3 extends over 14 amino acids. V was clipped by 5 bases and J by 3 bases; unmatched bases: 5. CDR1 is DFQATT and CDR2 is SNEGSKA in the germline V gene (reference sequence). CDR3 bases: TGCAGTGCTCCGGGACTAGCGGATAAAGAGACCCAGTACTTC. Translated: CSAPGLADKETQYF.

About this clonotype: This may arise from a read error, as a much more abundant clone is one base away. V gene TRBV20-1 combines with J gene TRBJ2-1; 10 nucleotides line up with TRBD2. V lost 2 bases and J lost 3; bases outside the gene matches: 7. This CDR3 region has 16 residues. Germline CDR1 DFQATT, CDR2 SNEGSKA (reference sequence). The CDR3 reads CSARPLASGSYNEQFF. CDR3 DNA: TGCAGTGCTAGACCCCTAGCTAGCGGGAGCTACAATGAGCAGTTCTTC.

This clonotype was recorded a few times. The chain recombines TRBV7-9 with TRBJ2-1; D remains unclear. This CDR3 is built from 15 residues. Trimming shortened V by 1 base and J by 9 bases, and 16 bases separated the two germline ends. Germline V gene lookup returns CDR1 SEHNR and CDR2 FQNEAQ (reference sequence). This CDR3 reads CASSLVPVGSVEQFF. CDR3 sequence (DNA): TGTGCCAGCAGCTTAGTTCCTGTGGGAAGTGTTGAGCAGTTCTTC.

This clonotype has a handful of counts. V gene TRBV2 combines with J gene TRBJ2-3; 10 bases map to TRBD2. Germline-derived CDR1 and CDR2 are SNHLY and FYNNEI. With 3 bases clipped from V and 4 bases from J, the junction kept 16 bases outside the gene matches. The CDR3 is 19 amino acids. CDR3 in amino acids: CASSEAAGTSDWIADTQYF. The DNA for the CDR3 is TGTGCCAGCAGTGAGGCTGCAGGGACTAGCGACTGGATTGCAGATACGCAGTATTTT.

This clonotype showed up many times. The chain links TRBV10-3 to TRBJ2-3; D is perhaps TRBD2 (6 bases). Germline values: CDR1 ENHRY, CDR2 SYGVKD. The CDR3 totals 16 residues. Trimming took 4 bases from V and 0 from J, leaving 14 bases between them. This CDR3 reads CAISARLGESTDTQYF. The CDR3 nucleotides are TGTGCCATCAGTGCCCGACTAGGGGAGAGCACAGATACGCAGTATTTT.

This clonotype was detected many times. This chain connects TRBV20-1 to TRBJ1-4, with D unclear. V was cut by 3 bases and J by 5 bases, with 7 bases left in between. The germline gives CDR1 DFQATT, CDR2 SNEGSKA (reference sequence). CDR3 length: 12 amino acids. This chain's CDR3 is CSARTGNEKLFF. The CDR3, as DNA: TGCAGTGCTAGGACGGGGAATGAAAAACTGTTTTTT.

This clonotype was observed a single time. A much larger clone sits a single nucleotide away, making a read error possible. The rearrangement joins TRBV6-1 to TRBJ1-5, with D tentatively TRBD1 (6 bases). Germline V gives CDR1 MNHNS, CDR2 SASEGT. This CDR3 contains 13 residues. For the CDR3, the DNA is TGTGCCAGCAGTCAGGGGTATGGACAGCCCCAGGATTTT. Protein: CASSQGYGQPQDF.

This clonotype was picked up many times. At one end the junction does not follow the germline gene, possibly because of a read error. The gene calls are TRBV5-1 and TRBJ1-1; no clear D. CDR1 SGHRS and CDR2 YFSETQ come from the germline V gene. The CDR3 extends over 15 amino acids. The CDR3 here is CASSLHHGTNAEAFF. CDR3 DNA: TGCGCCAGCAGCTTGCATCACGGAACGAACGCTGAAGCTTTCTTT.

This clonotype was seen many times. The V and J genes are TRBV5-1 and TRBJ1-4; maybe TRBD1 (6 bases). CDR3 size: 15 residues. Germline lookup yields CDR1 SGHRS and CDR2 YFSETQ. V was clipped by 4 bases and J by 2 bases, with 12 bases between them. The chain's CDR3 is CASSEPQGTNEKLFF. CDR3 bases: TGCGCCAGCAGCGAACCCCAGGGGACTAATGAAAAACTGTTTTTT.

This clonotype was detected a few times. V is TRBV15 and J is TRBJ2-5, with unresolved D. V was trimmed by 2 bases and J by 5 bases, leaving 9 bases between them. Germline V CDR1 and CDR2: LNHNV, YYDKDF (reference sequence). The CDR3 has 13 amino acids. The CDR3 coding sequence is TGTGCCACCAGCAGACTAGGACCCGAGACCCAGTACTTC. Amino acid sequence: CATSRLGPETQYF.

There are many counts of this clonotype. The V gene is TRBV27, the J gene TRBJ1-2; D gene unclear. CDR1 MNHEY and CDR2 SMNVEV come from the germline V gene (reference sequence). CDR3 length: 13 residues. V shed 8 bases and J shed 4 bases, with 14 bases lying between them. In DNA, the CDR3 is TGTGCCAGCCGCCCGGCAGGACCCTATGGCTACACCTTC. This encodes CASRPAGPYGYTF.

This clonotype was detected ten times or more. Its ends do not fully match the called genes, so a read error is possible. The chain carries TRBV4-1 and TRBJ2-7, with D possibly TRBD2 on 6 matching bases. Germline V CDR1 and CDR2: MGHRA, YSYEKL. This CDR3 has 15 amino acids. CDR3 amino acids: CASRQGGSDTYEQYF. The DNA for the CDR3 is TGCGCCAGCAGGCAAGGAGGGAGCGACACCTACGAGCAGTACTTC.